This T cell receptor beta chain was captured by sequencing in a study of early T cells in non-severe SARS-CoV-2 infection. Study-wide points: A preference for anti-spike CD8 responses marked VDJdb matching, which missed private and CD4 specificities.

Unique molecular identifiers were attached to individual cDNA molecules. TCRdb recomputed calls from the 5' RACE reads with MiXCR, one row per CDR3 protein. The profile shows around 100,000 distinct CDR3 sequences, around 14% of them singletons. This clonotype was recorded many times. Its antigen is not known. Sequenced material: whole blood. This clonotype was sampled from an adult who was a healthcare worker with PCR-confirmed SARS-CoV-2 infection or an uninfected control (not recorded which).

In DNA, the CDR3 is TGTGCCAGCAGTCAGTCCTGGCTAGCGGGAGCAGGTGAGCAGTTCTTC. This codes for CASSQSWLAGAGEQFF. The rearrangement links TRBV27 to TRBJ2-1; 10 bases fit TRBD2. V shed 5 bases and J 9 bases; nucleotides not matched to a gene: 13. Per the germline V gene, CDR1 is MNHEY and CDR2 is SMNVEV (reference sequence). This CDR3 has 16 residues.